This T cell receptor beta chain originates from a study of blood T cell repertoires in COVID-19. Study details: There were acute and convalescent COVID-19 samples, and they came from the United States, Italy and Spain. Sources were T cells, B-cell-depleted T cells, or PBMCs; the material itself was cDNA or gDNA.

Sequencing used immunoSEQ multiplex PCR; TCRdb keeps in-frame clones, though not all of them. The sample holds around 94,000 clones, 70% to 90% seen once. The CDR3 runs 17 residues. Germline V gene sequence: CDR1 LGHDT, CDR2 YNNKEL (reference sequence). The junction had 2 bases not matched to a gene; V was cut back by 3 bases and J by 0 bases. The receptor's source is a man aged 50-59 years with active COVID-19. The specimen sequenced was peripheral blood. The rearrangement uses TRBV3-1 (or the pseudogene TRBV3-2) and TRBJ2-6; the match to TRBD1 covers 10 bases. In nucleotides, the CDR3 is TGTGCCAGCAGCCAGGGACAGGGGTTCTCTGGGGCCAACGTCCTGACTTTC. It is translated as CASSQGQGFSGANVLTF.